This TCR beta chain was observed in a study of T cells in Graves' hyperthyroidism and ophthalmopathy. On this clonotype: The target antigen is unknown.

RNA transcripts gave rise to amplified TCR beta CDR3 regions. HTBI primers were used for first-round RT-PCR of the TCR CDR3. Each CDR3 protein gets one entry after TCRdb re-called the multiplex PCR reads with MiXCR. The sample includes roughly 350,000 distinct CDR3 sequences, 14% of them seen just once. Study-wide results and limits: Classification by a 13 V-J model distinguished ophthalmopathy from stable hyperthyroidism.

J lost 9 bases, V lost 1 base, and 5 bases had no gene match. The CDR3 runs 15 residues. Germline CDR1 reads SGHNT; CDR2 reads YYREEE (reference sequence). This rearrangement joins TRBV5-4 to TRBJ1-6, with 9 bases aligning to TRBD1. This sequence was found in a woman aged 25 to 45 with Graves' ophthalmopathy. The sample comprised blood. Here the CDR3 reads CASSLYRGPGSPLHF. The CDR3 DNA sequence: TGTGCCAGCAGCTTGTACAGGGGGCCGGGTTCACCCCTCCACTTT.